This T cell receptor (beta chain) came from a study of T cell changes during pregnancy in multiple sclerosis. The table came from immunoSEQ multiplex PCR; TCRdb's copy has only in-frame clones and leaves some out. The repertoire consists of 83,000 or so clones, with approximately 95% occurring once and the leading ten covering more than 1.5%. V was shortened by 0 bases and J by 2 bases, with 9 bases between the two germline ends. The CDR3 runs 14 residues. Germline assignment: CDR1 SGHRS and CDR2 YFSETQ. The V gene is TRBV5-1, the J gene TRBJ2-7; D is possibly TRBD2 (6 bases). The specimen comprised peripheral blood, sampled after pregnancy. This TCR came from a female donor in good health, enrolled as a control in a pregnancy study. The CDR3: CASSLVSGTYEQYF. The CDR3 nucleotides are TGCGCCAGCAGCTTGGTTAGCGGCACCTACGAGCAGTACTTC.